The text below deals with one T cell receptor (beta chain). J was trimmed by 6 bases and V by 6 bases; bases with no gene match: 4. Germline CDR1 and CDR2: WNHNN and SYGVQD (reference sequence). This CDR3 comprises 13 residues. This record belongs to a study of T cell responses to AZD1222 COVID-19 vaccine. The data were produced by immunoSEQ multiplex PCR, yet TCRdb's version contains in-frame clones alone and is incomplete. The data hold some 140,000 clones, with 93% observed a single time. The TCR comes from an adult in good health. The specimen was peripheral blood, collected on day 0 of AZD1222 vaccination. The rearrangement links TRBV10-1 to TRBJ2-2; TRBD1 aligns across 7 bases. The CDR3 protein is CASRDRAAGELFF. The CDR3 DNA sequence: TGCGCCAGCAGAGACAGGGCGGCCGGGGAGCTGTTTTTT.